This TCR beta chain was captured in a study of T cell responses to AZD1222 COVID-19 vaccine. The CDR3 sequence is 16 residues long. Germline V gene data show CDR1 as MNHEY and CDR2 as SVGEGT. The V and J ends lost 5 bases and 9 bases, in that order; junction bases with no gene match: 15. Produced via immunoSEQ multiplex PCR; TCRdb's table is partial and in-frame only. The profile shows over 110,000 clones, around 94% of them singletons. This clone was found a few times. The sample was peripheral blood, taken 28 days after the second AZD1222 dose. The TCR originated in an adult who received the AZD1222 COVID-19 vaccine. This chain uses TRBV6-2 or TRBV6-3 with TRBJ1-5, with TRBD1 matching 8 bases. The CDR3 spells CASSNQLRTGRLPQHF. CDR3 coding DNA: TGTGCCAGCAGTAACCAACTGAGGACAGGGAGGTTGCCCCAGCATTTT.